This TCR beta chain was captured in a study of T-cell memory formation after mild COVID-19. Study overall: TCR clusters were mostly confined to one donor each. General study points: CD4+ contracting clones were found mainly in CM and EM, and CD8+ ones in EMRA.

In the case of this clonotype: What it binds is unknown.

The ends were cut back, 3 bases at V and 0 bases at J, with 12 bases in the middle. The V gene's germline CDR1 is SGHTA and CDR2 FQGTGA. CDR3 size: 16 residues. TCRdb analysed the 5' RACE reads with MiXCR anew, one entry per CDR3 protein. The repertoire consists of under 650,000 distinct CDR3 sequences, with approximately 18% occurring once and the leading ten covering more than 10%. This sequence joins TRBV7-3 and TRBJ2-1; D may be TRBD1 (5 bases). The sequenced sample consisted of PBMCs or a T cell subset sorted from them (not recorded which). This TCR was recovered from an adult woman who had mild COVID-19 (a few samples of this study predate the infection). Cell type and time point are not known. The CDR3: CASSFQSDSSYNEQFF. CDR3 coding DNA: TGTGCCAGCAGCTTCCAGAGCGACAGCTCCTACAATGAGCAGTTCTTC.